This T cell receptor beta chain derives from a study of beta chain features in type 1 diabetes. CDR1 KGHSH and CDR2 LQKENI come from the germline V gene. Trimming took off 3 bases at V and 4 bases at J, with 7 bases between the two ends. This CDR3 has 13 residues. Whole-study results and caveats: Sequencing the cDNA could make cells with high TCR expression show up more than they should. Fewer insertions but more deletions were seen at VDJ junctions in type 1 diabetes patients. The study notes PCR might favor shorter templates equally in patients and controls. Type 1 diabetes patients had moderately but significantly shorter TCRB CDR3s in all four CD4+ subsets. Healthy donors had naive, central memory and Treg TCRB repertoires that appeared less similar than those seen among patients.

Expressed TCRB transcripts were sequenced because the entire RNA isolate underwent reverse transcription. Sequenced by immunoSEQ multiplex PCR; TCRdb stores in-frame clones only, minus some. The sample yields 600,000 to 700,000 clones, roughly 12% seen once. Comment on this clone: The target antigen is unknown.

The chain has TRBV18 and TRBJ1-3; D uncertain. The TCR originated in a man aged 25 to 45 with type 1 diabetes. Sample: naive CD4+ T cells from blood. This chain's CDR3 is CASSPSEGNTIYF. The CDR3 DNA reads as TGTGCCAGCTCACCCAGCGAGGGAAACACCATATATTTT.